The 32 T cell receptor beta chains listed next were all sequenced from one sample in a study of regulatory T cells in long-lasting Graves disease. Arm-PCR of CDR3 regions and iRepertoire HTBI primers were the basis on which TCR beta libraries were built. TCRdb recomputed calls from the multiplex PCR reads with MiXCR, one row per CDR3 protein. This sample carries hundreds of thousands of distinct CDR3 sequences, around 16% of them seen once, and the ten largest clones take approximately 25%. Described time point: newly diagnosed GD, antithyroid drugs for less than 3 months. PBMC RNA was the source of the TCR library. These same data were also listed under a study on T cells in Graves' hyperthyroidism and ophthalmopathy.

The starting material was peripheral blood mononuclear cells (PBMCs), obtained at new diagnosis, from a patient treated with antithyroid drugs. The receptors here all came from a woman aged 35-65 years with Graves disease.

This clonotype showed up just a few times. This sequence joins TRBV29-1 and TRBJ1-2, with no clear D. Per the germline V gene, CDR1 is SQVTM and CDR2 is ANQGSEA. CDR3 size: 11 residues. The germline V and J ends were trimmed by 0 bases and 7 bases, with 6 bases remaining between them. The CDR3 spells CSVEDSGGYTF. In DNA form, the CDR3 reads TGCAGCGTTGAAGATAGCGGTGGCTACACCTTC.

This clonotype was seen a handful of times. This chain uses TRBV5-1 with TRBJ2-2; 7 bases are a match to TRBD1. The CDR3 totals 14 residues. The germline V gene encodes CDR1 SGHRS and CDR2 YFSETQ. The trim removed 6 bases at V and 4 bases at J, leaving 6 bases unmatched. The CDR3 DNA reads as TGCGCCAGCATTCAGGGGGAAGGCACCGGGGAGCTGTTTTTT. Its translation is CASIQGEGTGELFF.

To note about this clonotype: This may be a read error: a much more frequent sequence differs by one nucleotide. The V call is TRBV12-3 or TRBV12-4, the J call TRBJ1-2; TRBD1 is a possible D gene (6 bases). This CDR3 region has 13 residues. This CDR3 reads CASGFSPGDGYTF. The DNA for the CDR3 is TGTGCCAGCGGTTTTTCCCCAGGGGATGGCTACACCTTC.

This clonotype has ten or more counts. The rearrangement uses TRBV6-2 or TRBV6-3 and TRBJ2-5, with D possibly matching TRBD2 (6 bases). The CDR3 covers 15 residues. CDR1 and CDR2 (germline): MNHEY, SVGEGT. V was cut by 5 bases and J by 4 bases, with 17 bases left in between. CDR3 residues: CASSTGRAAGETQYF. The CDR3 DNA sequence: TGTGCCAGCAGTACAGGCCGGGCAGCGGGAGAGACCCAGTACTTC.

There are many counts of this clonotype. The V gene is TRBV28, the J gene TRBJ2-6; D uncertain. Trimming left V 6 bases short and J 2 bases short, with 8 bases between. This CDR3 spans 14 amino acids. CDR1 and CDR2 from the germline V gene are MDHEN and SYDVKM. The CDR3 nucleotides read TGTGCCAGCAGGGCCTTGGCTGGGGCCAACGTCCTGACTTTC. Translated: CASRALAGANVLTF. The whole variable domain, filled in from reference TRBV28 and TRBJ2-6, reads DVKVTQSSRYLVKRTGEKVFLECVQDMDHENMFWYRQDPGLGLRLIYFSYDVKMKEKGDIPEGYSVSREKKERFSLILESASTNQTSMYLCASRALAGANVLTFGAGSRLTVL.

This clonotype was observed a handful of times. This chain joins TRBV6-1 and TRBJ1-2; TRBD1 is a possible D gene (6 bases). The germline CDR1 and CDR2 sequences are MNHNS and SASEGT. The CDR3 spans 17 residues. Deletions cut 4 bases from V and 2 bases from J, with 20 bases between. CDR3: CASSGPLQGNVNYGYTF. CDR3 nucleotides: TGTGCCAGCAGTGGTCCTCTACAGGGAAATGTAAACTATGGCTACACCTTC.

V usage is TRBV5-1 and J usage is TRBJ2-5, with 12 nucleotides matching TRBD1. This CDR3 has 16 amino acids. V lost 3 bases to trimming and J lost 5 bases; unmatched junction nucleotides: 8. From germline, CDR1 is SGHRS and CDR2 YFSETQ. CDR3 in amino acids: CASSWTGTGGAETQYF. The CDR3 DNA reads as TGCGCCAGCAGCTGGACCGGGACAGGGGGCGCTGAGACCCAGTACTTC.

This rearrangement joins TRBV5-5 to TRBJ2-5; D is uncertain. Per germline, CDR1 SGHKS and CDR2 YYEKEE (reference sequence). The V end lost 0 bases, the J end lost 2 bases, and 14 bases lay between the germline ends. This CDR3 has 16 amino acids. CDR3 sequence: CASSLGEMLRQETQYF. Here the CDR3 DNA reads TGTGCCAGCAGCTTGGGGGAAATGCTACGGCAAGAGACCCAGTACTTC.

This clonotype was counted at least ten times. The CDR3, as DNA: TGTGCCAGCACCCCACGGGAGTCACCCCCCAATGAGCAGTTCTTC. Protein: CASTPRESPPNEQFF. V and J are TRBV12-3 or TRBV12-4 and TRBJ2-1; TRBD2 might be the D (6 bases). CDR3 size: 15 residues. Between the trimmed V and J ends, which lost 7 bases and 6 bases, there was a span of 19 bases.

This clonotype was observed a few times. V gene TRBV20-1 combines with J gene TRBJ1-2; tentatively, D is TRBD1 (6 bases). The CDR3 runs 13 residues. CDR1 and CDR2 from the germline V gene are DFQATT and SNEGSKA (reference sequence). V was clipped by 5 bases and J by 8 bases, with 18 bases between them. The CDR3 spells CSAEEPTGLGYTF. DNA for the CDR3: TGCAGTGCTGAAGAACCCACAGGGTTAGGCTACACCTTC.

This clonotype was recorded a few times. This chain uses TRBV5-1 with TRBJ1-1; TRBD1 matches 8 bases. CDR1 and CDR2 (germline): SGHRS, YFSETQ. The CDR3 covers 15 residues. After removal of 3 bases from V and 3 bases from J, the junction contained 7 bases not matched to a gene. The CDR3 here is CASSSPGTGYTEAFF. CDR3 DNA: TGCGCCAGCAGCTCCCCCGGGACAGGATACACTGAAGCTTTCTTT.

The chain employs TRBV6-1 and TRBJ1-1, with TRBD1 as a possible D gene (5 bases). V was cut by 7 bases and J by 1 base, with 10 bases left in between. From germline, CDR1 is MNHNS and CDR2 SASEGT. CDR3 size: 13 residues. The CDR3 sequence is CASTLQGNTEAFF. The DNA for the CDR3 is TGTGCCAGCACCCTTCAGGGGAACACTGAAGCTTTCTTT.

Only a few counts were recorded for this clonotype. V usage is TRBV6-1 and J usage is TRBJ2-3; 9 bases match TRBD1. TRBJ2-7 explains the end of the DNA better; the J call may be wrong. In germline, CDR1 is MNHNS, CDR2 SASEGT. The CDR3 sequence is 16 residues long. The CDR3: CASSDFSGTGFHEQYF. The CDR3 DNA follows: TGTGCCAGCAGTGACTTTTCCGGGACAGGGTTCCACGAGCAGTACTTC.

In its sample, this clonotype was seen many times. This chain uses TRBV5-1 with TRBJ1-1, with D uncertain. V was cut by 1 base and J by 5 bases, with 12 bases left in between. Germline V gene sequence: CDR1 SGHRS, CDR2 YFSETQ. This CDR3 is 14 amino acids long. In DNA form, the CDR3 reads TGCGCCAGCAGCTTGAAGGGAATATCGACTGAAGCTTTCTTT. It translates to CASSLKGISTEAFF.

This clonotype has more than one count but fewer than ten. DNA of the CDR3: TGTGCCAGCAGTGGGGGACAGGGGTATCAGCCCCAGCATTTT. This codes for CASSGGQGYQPQHF. V and J are TRBV6-1 and TRBJ1-5; 10 bases map to TRBD1. In germline, CDR1 is MNHNS, CDR2 SASEGT. V shed 4 bases and J 5 bases; nucleotides not matched to a gene: 2. The CDR3 contains 14 residues.

This clonotype was recorded many times. The junction does not match germline at one end; this may be a read error. The rearrangement links TRBV24-1 to TRBJ2-1; D is possibly TRBD1 or TRBD2 (5 bases each). The germline V gene has CDR1 KGHDR and CDR2 SFDVKD. The CDR3 has 12 residues. CDR3 bases: TGTGCCACCAGTGATCTCCAGGGACGGATGAGCTTC. Translation gives CATSDLQGRMSF.

This clonotype was observed at least ten times. The chain combines TRBV11-2 with TRBJ2-2; D is tentatively TRBD1 or TRBD2 (5 bases each). Germline CDR1 and CDR2: SGHAT and FQNNGV. CDR3 length: 14 amino acids. Trimming cost V 3 bases and J 9 bases, with 14 bases left between them. In nucleotides, the CDR3 is TGTGCCAGCAGCTTGGGGCGGGCCAACCGGGAGCTGTTTTTT. Translated, it gives CASSLGRANRELFF.

This clonotype was detected only a few times. This sequence joins TRBV19 and TRBJ1-6; D possibly corresponds to TRBD1 (5 bases). The CDR3 loop spans 13 amino acids. Trimming left V 9 bases short and J 8 bases short, with 14 bases between. Germline CDR1 reads LNHDA; CDR2 reads SQIVND (reference sequence). CDR3 protein: CASIRGKDSPLHF. DNA of the CDR3: TGTGCCAGCATAAGGGGAAAGGATTCACCCCTCCACTTT.

This clonotype was seen many times. The V and J genes are TRBV15 and TRBJ2-7; D is possibly TRBD1 or TRBD2 (5 bases each). CDR1 is LNHNV and CDR2 is YYDKDF in the germline V gene (reference sequence). This CDR3 is 14 amino acids long. With 5 bases removed from V and 4 bases from J, the gap between germline ends came to 15 bases. The CDR3 DNA follows: TGTGCCACCAGCTTGGGACCGCCGGAATACGAGCAGTACTTC. Protein: CATSLGPPEYEQYF.

This clonotype was picked up many times. The chain's CDR3 is CASSLVGEPLEAFF. CDR3 sequence (DNA): TGTGCCAGCAGCTTAGTGGGCGAGCCCCTCGAAGCTTTCTTT. The gene calls are TRBV11-3 and TRBJ1-1; no reliable D call. This CDR3 spans 14 amino acids. Trimming removed 1 base at V and 8 bases at J, with 14 bases between. The V gene's germline CDR1 is SGHNT and CDR2 YENEEA.

This clonotype showed up many times. This CDR3 reads CSARAQNEKLFF. In DNA form, the CDR3 reads TGCAGTGCTAGAGCCCAAAATGAAAAACTGTTTTTT. This chain links TRBV20-1 with TRBJ1-4; D not certain. Per the germline V gene, CDR1 is DFQATT and CDR2 is SNEGSKA (reference sequence). There are 12 residues in the CDR3. Trimming cost V 1 base and J 5 bases, with 5 bases left between them.

This clonotype was seen many times. The rearrangement joins TRBV6-1 to TRBJ2-7; D might be TRBD1 (6 bases). V was trimmed by 2 bases and J by 9 bases, leaving 17 bases between them. The CDR3 has 14 residues. Germline-derived CDR1 and CDR2 are MNHNS and SASEGT. The chain's CDR3 is CASSEITGQKSQYF. The CDR3 DNA reads as TGTGCCAGCAGTGAAATTACGGGACAAAAGTCGCAGTACTTC.

The chain links TRBV6-5 to TRBJ1-6; 10 bases line up with TRBD1. V dropped 2 bases and J dropped 9; count of bases not matched to a gene: 1. This CDR3 has 14 residues. Germline V gene lookup returns CDR1 MNHEY and CDR2 SVGAGI. The CDR3 region has the DNA TGTGCCAGCAGTTACGGGACAGGGGCTTCACCCCTCCACTTT. It yields the protein CASSYGTGASPLHF.

This clonotype was picked up many times. The rearrangement joins TRBV5-1 to TRBJ1-4; tentative D call: TRBD1 (6 bases). CDR3 length: 14 amino acids. V was cut by 0 bases and J by 7 bases, with 10 bases left in between. Per the germline V gene, CDR1 is SGHRS and CDR2 is YFSETQ. CDR3 protein: CASSLAGQFEKLFF. Written as DNA, the CDR3 is TGCGCCAGCAGCTTGGCCGGACAGTTTGAAAAACTGTTTTTT.

The chain links TRBV12-3 or TRBV12-4 to TRBJ1-2, with 8 bases identical to TRBD1. Unmatched junction bases numbered 12, after V lost 7 bases and J lost 2 bases. The CDR3 totals 16 residues. CDR3 region: CASTIGQGTSNYGYTF. CDR3 coding DNA: TGTGCCAGCACCATAGGACAGGGAACCTCCAACTATGGCTACACCTTC.

In nucleotides, the CDR3 is TGTGCCAGCAGTAGACGACAGCCTAGCACAGATACGCAGTATTTT. This encodes CASSRRQPSTDTQYF. The chain combines TRBV6-1 with TRBJ2-3; D perhaps matches TRBD1 (5 bases). CDR1 is MNHNS and CDR2 is SASEGT in the germline V gene. The CDR3 runs 15 residues. V was cut by 5 bases and J by 0 bases, with 12 bases left in between.

In this sample, this clonotype turned up a few times. This may come from a read error, since a much larger clone is one base off. This chain connects TRBV28 to TRBJ2-3, with a possible D match to TRBD2 (7 bases). Germline lookup yields CDR1 MDHEN and CDR2 SYDVKM. The ends were cut back, 6 bases at V and 3 bases at J, with 16 bases in the middle. This CDR3 is built from 15 residues. The CDR3 sequence: CASRKGGGVTDTQYF. Here the CDR3 DNA reads TGTGCCAGCAGGAAAGGGGGGGGGGTTACAGATACGCAGTATTTT. Full variable domain (remainder filled in from reference TRBV28 and TRBJ2-3): DVKVTQSSRYLVKRTGEKVFLECVQDMDHENMFWYRQDPGLGLRLIYFSYDVKMKEKGDIPEGYSVSREKKERFSLILESASTNQTSMYLCASRKGGGVTDTQYFGPGTRLTVL.

There are a few counts of this clonotype. This may be a read error, as it is one base from a much larger clone. The chain uses TRBV3-1 and TRBJ2-7; the D is unclear. The CDR3 has 11 amino acids. Germline V CDR1 and CDR2: LGHDT, YNNKEL (reference sequence). The CDR3 sequence is CVSSWNYEQYF. Here the CDR3 DNA reads TGTGTCAGCAGCTGGAATTACGAGCAGTACTTC.

Ten or more counts support this clonotype. For the CDR3, the DNA is TGTGCCAGCAGTGCCAGGACAGGGTTCGGGGAGCTGTTTTTT. This encodes CASSARTGFGELFF. The chain uses TRBV2 and TRBJ2-2; 8 bases map to TRBD1. The CDR3 covers 14 residues. The ends lost 4 bases at V and 7 bases at J; junction bases unmatched: 5. Germline CDR1 is SNHLY and CDR2 is FYNNEI.

The chain joins TRBV6-1 to TRBJ2-2; D is tentatively TRBD1 or TRBD2 (6 bases each). The V and J ends lost 10 bases and 6 bases respectively, with 12 bases between them. Germline V gene data show CDR1 as MNHNS and CDR2 as SASEGT. CDR3 length: 12 amino acids. DNA of the CDR3: TGTGCCACCAGAGGGGGGCCCGGGGAGCTGTTTTTT. It translates to CATRGGPGELFF.

This clonotype was recorded at least ten times. The chain couples TRBV20-1 to TRBJ2-3, with 10 bases lining up with TRBD2. This CDR3 is built from 17 residues. Germline trimming cut 0 bases from V and 3 bases from J; bases unmatched to any gene: 9. CDR1 is DFQATT and CDR2 is SNEGSKA in the germline V gene (reference sequence). The DNA of the CDR3 is TGCAGTGCTAGAGAAAGGAGCGGGGGGGTCGGGACAGATACGCAGTATTTT. It translates to CSARERSGGVGTDTQYF.

This clonotype was counted many times. This rearrangement joins TRBV15 to TRBJ2-7, with 7 bases identical to TRBD1. This CDR3 is 15 amino acids long. The V gene's germline CDR1 is LNHNV and CDR2 YYDKDF (reference sequence). J lost 3 bases, V lost 1 base, and 6 bases had no gene match. CDR3 DNA: TGTGCCACCAGCAGAGGTACAGGGGTAGACTACGAGCAGTACTTC. Translated, it gives CATSRGTGVDYEQYF.